This T cell receptor beta chain came from a study of blood T cells in healthy people across ages. Study outcomes and limitations: The lack of PBMC sorting stopped any conclusive naive versus antigen-experienced comparison.

A minimum of 6 million PBMCs was isolated per sample. Sample-barcoded 5' priming and a J-beta primer mix drove a second PCR of 7 to 11 cycles. A tag from a template-switch adaptor with 12 random nucleotides marked each cDNA molecule. Every sample returned 2.5 million or more CDR3-containing paired-end reads. Each CDR3 protein is one row after TCRdb ran MiXCR on the 5' RACE reads. The table shows about a million distinct CDR3 sequences, with 35% to 45% occurring only once. The CDR3 runs to 16 residues. Trimming cost V 3 bases and J 0 bases, with 12 bases left between them. Germline CDR1 reads KGHSY; CDR2 reads FQNENV. As concerns this clonotype: Its antigen is currently unknown.

The specimen sequenced was blood. J is TRBJ1-3 and V is TRBV16, with D possibly being TRBD1 (6 bases). The receptor's source is a man younger than 30 in good health. Here the CDR3 reads CASSHLDRNSGNTIYF. CDR3 DNA sequence: TGTGCCAGCAGCCACCTAGACAGGAACTCTGGAAACACCATATATTTT. The full variable domain, with the rest looked up from reference TRBV16 and TRBJ1-3, is GEEVAQTPKHLVRGEGQKAKLYCAPIKGHSYVFWYQQVLKNEFKFLISFQNENVFDETGMPKERFSAKCLPNSPCSLEIQATKLEDSAVYFCASSHLDRNSGNTIYFGEGSWLTVV.